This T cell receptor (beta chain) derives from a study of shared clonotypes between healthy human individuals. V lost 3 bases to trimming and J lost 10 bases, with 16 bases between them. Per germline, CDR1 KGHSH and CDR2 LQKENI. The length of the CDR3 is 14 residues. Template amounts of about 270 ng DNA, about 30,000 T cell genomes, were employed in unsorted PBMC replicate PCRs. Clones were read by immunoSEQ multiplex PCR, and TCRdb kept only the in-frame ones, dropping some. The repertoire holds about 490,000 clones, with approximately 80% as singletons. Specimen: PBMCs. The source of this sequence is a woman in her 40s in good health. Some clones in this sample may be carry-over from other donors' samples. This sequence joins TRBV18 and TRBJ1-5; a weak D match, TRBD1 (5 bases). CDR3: CASSPDTGRGPQHF. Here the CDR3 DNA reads TGTGCCAGCTCACCCGACACGGGAAGGGGACCCCAGCATTTT.